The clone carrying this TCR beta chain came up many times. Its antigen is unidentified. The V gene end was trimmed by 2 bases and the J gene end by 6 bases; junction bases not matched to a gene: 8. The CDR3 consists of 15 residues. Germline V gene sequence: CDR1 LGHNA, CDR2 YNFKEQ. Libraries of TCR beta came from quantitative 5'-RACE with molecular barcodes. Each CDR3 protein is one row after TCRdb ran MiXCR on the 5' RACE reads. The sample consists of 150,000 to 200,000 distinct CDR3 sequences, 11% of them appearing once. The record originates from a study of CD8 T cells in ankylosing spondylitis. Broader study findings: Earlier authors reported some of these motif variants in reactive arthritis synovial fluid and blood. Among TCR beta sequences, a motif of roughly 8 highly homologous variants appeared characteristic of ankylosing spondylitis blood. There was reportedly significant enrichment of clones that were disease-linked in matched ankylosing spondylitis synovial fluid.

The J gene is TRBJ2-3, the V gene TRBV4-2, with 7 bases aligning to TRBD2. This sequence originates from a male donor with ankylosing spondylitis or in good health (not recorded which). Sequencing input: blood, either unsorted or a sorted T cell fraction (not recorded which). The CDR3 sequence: CASSQPDVLADTQYF. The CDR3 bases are TGTGCCAGCAGCCAACCCGATGTACTAGCGGATACGCAGTATTTT.